What follows describes a single T cell receptor beta chain. The protocol was immunoSEQ multiplex PCR, while the TCRdb copy is restricted to in-frame clones and leaves out a portion. The sample has 30,000 to 45,000 clones; 80% to 95% are singletons. The data belong to a study of OX40 agonist ivuxolimab in advanced cancers. On the study more broadly: Three patients, one with hepatocellular carcinoma and two with cutaneous melanoma, responded partially.

The V gene's germline CDR1 is MNHEY and CDR2 SMNVEV (reference sequence). The CDR3 length is 15 residues. Trimming cost V 5 bases and J 0 bases; bases outside gene matches: 5. The clonotype comes from an adult with an advanced solid tumor such as melanoma, head and neck, liver or kidney cancer. The chain links TRBV27 to TRBJ2-7; 9 nucleotides agree with TRBD1. Sequencing used CD4+ or CD8+ T cells sorted from blood, obtained in a trial of the OX40 agonist ivuxolimab. CDR3 loop: CASSAGTGPSYEQYF. The DNA for the CDR3 is TGTGCCAGCAGTGCAGGGACAGGGCCCTCCTACGAGCAGTACTTC.